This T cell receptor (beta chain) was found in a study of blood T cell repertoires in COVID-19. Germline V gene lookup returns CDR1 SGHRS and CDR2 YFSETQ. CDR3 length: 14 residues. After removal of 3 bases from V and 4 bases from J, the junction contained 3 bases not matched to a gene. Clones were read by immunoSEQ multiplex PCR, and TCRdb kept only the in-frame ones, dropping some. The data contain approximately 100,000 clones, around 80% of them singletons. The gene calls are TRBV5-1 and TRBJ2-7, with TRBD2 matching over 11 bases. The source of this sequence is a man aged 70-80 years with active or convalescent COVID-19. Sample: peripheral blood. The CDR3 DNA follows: TGCGCCAGCAGCTCCGGGACTAGCGGTTACGAGCAGTACTTC. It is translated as CASSSGTSGYEQYF.